The 16 T cell receptor beta chains below all came from one sample that was sequenced in a study of shared clonotypes between healthy human individuals (dated by TCRdb to 2018 to 2020). The library was prepared using the immunoSEQ multiplex PCR assay. TCRdb provides this immuneACCESS table in a form limited to in-frame rearrangements. Some clones are lacking; in checked studies, under half of them reflect an unresolved V gene, and why the rest are absent is not known. This sample lists about 2.4 million clones; 93% were detected once. Clones ranked in the top ten supply roughly 0.36% of the sample. Sequences were obtained from naive CD4+ T cells from PBMCs. The sample's cell subset or site label, in plain terms: CD45RA+ positively selected. These receptors were collected from a man aged 18 to 35 in good health. Some clones in this sample may be carry-over from other donors' samples.

In this sample, this clone turned up once. The chain combines TRBV6-5 with TRBJ2-2; TRBD2 aligns across 7 bases. The germline gives CDR1 MNHEY, CDR2 SVGAGI. The CDR3 is 15 residues long. The V segment lost 6 bases and the J segment 5 bases; nucleotides outside the gene matches: 9. The CDR3 is CASRYAGVGTGELFF. CDR3 DNA sequence: TGTGCCAGCAGATACGCGGGAGTTGGGACCGGGGAGCTGTTTTTT.

V gene TRBV5-1 combines with J gene TRBJ2-3; TRBD2 aligns across 13 bases. This CDR3 is 15 amino acids long. The V gene's germline CDR1 is SGHRS and CDR2 YFSETQ. The J segment lost 7 bases and the V segment lost 2 bases, leaving 4 bases of the junction unmatched. The CDR3 nucleotides read TGCGCCAGCAGCTTACTAGCGGGAGGGCCGCATACGCAGTATTTT. Amino acids: CASSLLAGGPHTQYF.

The chain joins TRBV11-2 to TRBJ2-5; possible D gene TRBD1, 6 bases. This CDR3 contains 13 residues. The germline V gene encodes CDR1 SGHAT and CDR2 FQNNGV. Trimming took 5 bases from V and 8 from J, leaving 15 bases between them. The CDR3, as DNA: TGTGCCAGCAGCGTCAGACAGGTTAACACCCAGTACTTC. Amino acid sequence: CASSVRQVNTQYF.

The chain links TRBV15 to TRBJ1-3; D is unresolved. The CDR3 has 16 residues. The germline V gene encodes CDR1 LNHNV and CDR2 YYDKDF (reference sequence). The V gene lost 0 bases and the J gene lost 0 bases, with 9 bases spanning the gap. The CDR3 spells CATSRETRPSGNTIYF. DNA of the CDR3: TGTGCCACCAGCAGAGAGACACGACCCTCTGGAAACACCATATATTTT. The full variable domain, rest sourced from reference TRBV15 and TRBJ1-3, is DAMVIQNPRYQVTQFGKPVTLSCSQTLNHNVMYWYQQKSSQAPKLLFHYYDKDFNNEADTPDNFQSRRPNTSFCFLDIRSPGLGDTAMYLCATSRETRPSGNTIYFGEGSWLTVV.

With regard to this clone: Other DNA sequences within the sample encode an identical CDR3. The V gene is TRBV7-2, the J gene TRBJ1-1; no clear D. CDR3 length: 11 residues. Trimming removed 2 bases at V and 2 bases at J, with 0 bases between. Germline CDR1 SGHTA, CDR2 FQGNSA. This CDR3 reads CASSLNTEAFF. CDR3 nucleotide sequence: TGTGCCAGCAGCTTAAACACTGAAGCTTTCTTT.

The genes are TRBV4-3 and TRBJ2-5, with D tentatively TRBD1 (6 bases). With 0 bases removed from V and 3 bases from J, the gap between germline ends came to 11 bases. The CDR3 is 15 amino acids. Germline CDR1 and CDR2: LGHNA and YSLEER. The CDR3: CASSQDRNREETQYF. The CDR3 DNA sequence: TGCGCCAGCAGCCAAGATCGCAACAGGGAAGAGACCCAGTACTTC.

Of note for this clone: Other DNA sequences in this sample translate to the same CDR3. The chain joins TRBV9 to TRBJ2-3; 11 bases are a match to TRBD2. There are 15 residues in the CDR3. Germline lookup yields CDR1 SGDLS and CDR2 YYNGEE. Trimming removed 3 bases from V and 2 bases from J; junction bases left unmatched: 2. CDR3 coding DNA: TGTGCCAGCAGCGCACTAGCGGGAGTCACAGATACGCAGTATTTT. It yields the protein CASSALAGVTDTQYF.

This CDR3 is CASSPHLNTEAFF. CDR3 nucleotides: TGTGCCAGCAGCCCCCATCTGAACACTGAAGCTTTCTTT. The J gene is TRBJ1-1, the V gene TRBV11-2; D ambiguous. The germline gives CDR1 SGHAT, CDR2 FQNNGV. CDR3 length: 13 residues. Trimming stripped 5 bases from V and 0 bases from J, with 7 bases between.

This rearrangement joins TRBV19 to TRBJ1-5, with TRBD1 identical over 9 bases. Trimming took 5 bases from V and 0 from J; bases not matched to a gene: 8. The CDR3 sequence is 17 residues long. Germline CDR1 and CDR2: LNHDA and SQIVND (reference sequence). CDR3 DNA sequence: TGTGCCAGTAGTCTACCACAGGGGGCCGTTAGCAATCAGCCCCAGCATTTT. Translating it yields CASSLPQGAVSNQPQHF. Supplemented by reference TRBV19 and TRBJ1-5, the full variable domain reads DGGITQSPKYLFRKEGQNVTLSCEQNLNHDAMYWYRQDPGQGLRLIYYSQIVNDFQKGDIAEGYSVSREKKESFPLTVTSAQKNPTAFYLCASSLPQGAVSNQPQHFGDGTRLSIL.

This CDR3 reads CASSTGTTSYEQYF. The CDR3, as DNA: TGTGCCAGCAGTACCGGGACTACCTCCTACGAGCAGTACTTC. This chain connects TRBV7-7 to TRBJ2-7; 7 nucleotides line up with TRBD2. With 6 bases clipped from V and 0 bases from J, the junction kept 5 bases outside the gene matches. The CDR3 runs 14 residues. Germline-derived CDR1 and CDR2 are SSHAT and FNYEAQ (reference sequence).

The chain uses TRBV5-1 and TRBJ2-7; 7 bases match TRBD2. The CDR3 contains 14 residues. V lost 3 bases and J lost 2; bases outside the gene matches: 5. Per the germline V gene, CDR1 is SGHRS and CDR2 is YFSETQ. CDR3 region: CASSSLAATYEQYF. The CDR3 DNA follows: TGCGCCAGCAGCTCCCTAGCGGCTACCTACGAGCAGTACTTC. Based on the CDR3 plus reference TRBV5-1 and TRBJ2-7, the full variable domain is KAGVTQTPRYLIKTRGQQVTLSCSPISGHRSVSWYQQTPGQGLQFLFEYFSETQRNKGNFPGRFSGRQFSNSRSEMNVSTLELGDSALYLCASSSLAATYEQYFGPGTRLTVT.

V and J are TRBV30 and TRBJ2-5; D is perhaps TRBD2 (6 bases). The DNA end is a closer match to TRBJ2-7, so the J assignment may be wrong. This CDR3 comprises 13 residues. Germline CDR1 reads GTSNPN; CDR2 reads SVGIG (reference sequence). The DNA for the CDR3 is TGTGCCTGGAGTGTGAGACTAGGCGGCGAGCAGTACTTC. Encoded protein: CAWSVRLGGEQYF.

This rearrangement joins TRBV19 to TRBJ2-1; 8 bases agree with TRBD2. CDR3 length: 17 amino acids. Germline loops: CDR1 LNHDA, CDR2 SQIVND (reference sequence). The ends lost 4 bases at V and 4 bases at J; junction bases unmatched: 12. The CDR3 DNA reads as TGTGCCAGTAGTACCTCCGGGACTAGAGGGGGGTACAATGAGCAGTTCTTC. Translation gives CASSTSGTRGGYNEQFF. The variable domain in full, completed from reference TRBV19 and TRBJ2-1, reads DGGITQSPKYLFRKEGQNVTLSCEQNLNHDAMYWYRQDPGQGLRLIYYSQIVNDFQKGDIAEGYSVSREKKESFPLTVTSAQKNPTAFYLCASSTSGTRGGYNEQFFGPGTRLTVL.

This clone was recorded only once. This same CDR3 is encoded by further DNA sequences in the sample. The V and J genes are TRBV5-1 and TRBJ2-7; D is unclear. The length of the CDR3 is 13 residues. V lost 0 bases to trimming and J lost 2 bases, with 6 bases between them. Germline values: CDR1 SGHRS, CDR2 YFSETQ. CDR3 region: CASSLGPTYEQYF. CDR3 bases: TGCGCCAGCAGCTTGGGACCCACCTACGAGCAGTACTTC.

The chain joins TRBV10-3 to TRBJ2-2; tentatively, D is TRBD1 (6 bases). The CDR3 loop spans 15 amino acids. Germline V CDR1 and CDR2: ENHRY, SYGVKD. The V end lost 6 bases, the J end lost 0 bases, and 11 bases lay between the germline ends. The CDR3 DNA is TGTGCCATCAGAACCGGGACAACGAACACCGGGGAGCTGTTTTTT. It yields the protein CAIRTGTTNTGELFF.

This clone came up once. V gene TRBV9 combines with J gene TRBJ2-7, with D hard to call. CDR1 and CDR2 (germline): SGDLS, YYNGEE. V was pared by 3 bases and J by 2 bases, with 15 bases between. The CDR3 sequence is 15 residues long. The CDR3 loop reads CASSAVSTATYEQYF. In DNA, the CDR3 is TGTGCCAGCAGCGCCGTCTCCACGGCGACCTACGAGCAGTACTTC.